This note documents a single T cell receptor (beta chain) sequence. Antigen unknown. Compared with germline, one end of the junction differs, possibly owing to a read error. These data belong to a study of tumor and adjacent non-tumor tissue in lung cancer. Overall study results and limits: In normal lung, the top 100 clones were significantly more dominant than in tumor.

Germline-derived CDR1 and CDR2 are MNHNS and SASEGT. The CDR3 is 17 residues long. The template was RNA from unsorted bulk tissue. This non-tumor lung sample came from over 3 cm beyond the tumor edge. Three rounds of nested PCR, following a modified ARM-PCR protocol, produced the TCRbeta library. In TCRdb, the multiplex PCR reads were re-called with MiXCR into one record per CDR3 protein. The sample lists some 95,000 distinct CDR3 sequences, around three quarters occurring once. The chain links TRBV6-1 to TRBJ1-5, with 11 bases identical to TRBD1. Material: distant non-tumor lung tissue. The sequence was obtained from a man in his sixties with small cell lung cancer. Written as DNA, the CDR3 is TGTGCCAGCACGGGACAGGGGGGAATGTTGTCCAATCAGCCCCAACATTTT. Its protein is CASTGQGGMLSNQPQHF.